Below, 6 T cell receptor beta chains from the same sample are listed, as sequenced in a study of cytomegalovirus exposure and HLA in healthy donors. The PCR ran on 60 Vbeta and 13 Jbeta primers. TCRdb's copy holds only in-frame clones and misses some; the assay was immunoSEQ multiplex PCR. Of about 140,000 clones in the sample, 60% to 80% were seen once. The source material was PBMCs. The receptors originated from a woman in her fifties or sixties in good health and CMV-seronegative.

This rearrangement joins TRBV6-4 to TRBJ1-5; no reliable D call. Germline CDR1 and CDR2: MRHNA and SNTAGT. The V end was cut by 0 bases, the J end by 2 bases, with 8 bases between. The CDR3 totals 15 residues. The CDR3 DNA is TGTGCCAGCAGTGACTCCCCGGAGGGCAATCAGCCCCAGCATTTT. Translated: CASSDSPEGNQPQHF.

This clone has just a few counts. The rearrangement links TRBV5-6 to TRBJ2-3; 15 nucleotides match TRBD2. Losses at the gene ends were 6 bases for V and 4 bases for J; bases not matched to a gene: 12. The CDR3 sequence is 18 residues long. The germline V gene encodes CDR1 SGHDT and CDR2 YYEEEE. The CDR3 sequence is CASNKPRTSGGASDTQYF. CDR3 nucleotides: TGTGCCAGCAACAAGCCTCGGACTAGCGGGGGGGCTTCAGATACGCAGTATTTT.

The rearrangement joins TRBV4-2 to TRBJ2-5; 8 bases are a match to TRBD2. The CDR3 extends over 15 amino acids. Germline CDR1 and CDR2: LGHNA and YNFKEQ. V shed 1 base and J 5 bases; nucleotides not matched to a gene: 6. Written as DNA, the CDR3 is TGTGCCAGCAGCCAAGTTAGCGGGGAGTTGGAGACCCAGTACTTC. Protein: CASSQVSGELETQYF.

The table lists this clone with a few counts. The chain is built from TRBV13 and TRBJ2-7; 8 nucleotides line up with TRBD2. Germline V gene data show CDR1 as PRHDT and CDR2 as FYEKMQ (reference sequence). CDR3 length equals 15 residues. The V gene end was trimmed by 2 bases and the J gene end by 5 bases; junction bases not matched to a gene: 8. The CDR3 DNA follows: TGTGCCAGCAGCTTACGGGGGGGCCTTTTTAACGAGCAGTACTTC. Protein: CASSLRGGLFNEQYF.

This rearrangement joins TRBV7-9 to TRBJ1-4; D unclear. The CDR3 sequence is 13 residues long. Germline CDR1 is SEHNR and CDR2 is FQNEAQ (reference sequence). Trimming shortened V by 5 bases and J by 0 bases, and 4 bases separated the two germline ends. The CDR3 nucleotides read TGTGCCAGCAGCCGTTCAACTAATGAAAAACTGTTTTTT. It codes for CASSRSTNEKLFF.

This clone was counted a single time. The V call is TRBV28, the J call TRBJ2-3, with 11 bases fitting TRBD2. Germline lookup yields CDR1 MDHEN and CDR2 SYDVKM. J was trimmed by 6 bases and V by 5 bases; bases with no gene match: 7. The CDR3 consists of 15 residues. The CDR3: CASSRLAGPQDTQYF. The DNA of the CDR3 is TGTGCCAGCAGTCGACTAGCGGGGCCTCAGGATACGCAGTATTTT.